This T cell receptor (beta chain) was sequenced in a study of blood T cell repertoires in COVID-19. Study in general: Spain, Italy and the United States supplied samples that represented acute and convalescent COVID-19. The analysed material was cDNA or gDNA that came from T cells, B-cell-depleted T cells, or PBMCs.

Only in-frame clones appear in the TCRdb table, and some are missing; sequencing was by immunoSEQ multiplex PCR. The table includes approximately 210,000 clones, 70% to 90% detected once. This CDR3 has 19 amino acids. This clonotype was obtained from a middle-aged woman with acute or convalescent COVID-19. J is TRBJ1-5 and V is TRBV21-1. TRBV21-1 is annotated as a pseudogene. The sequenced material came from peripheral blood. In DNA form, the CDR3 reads TGTGCCAGCAGCAAAGCCCCCGACTCAGGACGGGATAGCAATCAGCCCCAGCATTTT. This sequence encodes CASSKAPDSGRDSNQPQHF.